This TCR beta chain originates from a study of T cells in Graves' hyperthyroidism and ophthalmopathy. Turning to the study itself: Initial diagnosis, before any treatment, was when peripheral blood was collected.

Germline V gene sequence: CDR1 MDHEN, CDR2 SYDVKM. V was clipped by 5 bases and J by 7 bases, with 15 bases between them. The CDR3 has 14 residues. Aged 18 to 65, the patients had hyperthyroidism that was newly diagnosed and had lasted under 2 months. From RNA transcripts, TCR beta CDR3 regions were amplified. TCR CDR3 regions were first amplified by RT-PCR with HTBI primers. TCRdb re-called the multiplex PCR reads with MiXCR, one entry per CDR3 protein. The sample has around 420,000 distinct CDR3 sequences, about 13% seen once; the top ten hold 5.3%. This clonotype has at least ten counts. This receptor was taken from a young woman with Graves' hyperthyroidism. The chain employs TRBV28 and TRBJ2-1; D might be TRBD1 (6 bases). Sequencing was done on a sample of blood. CDR3 amino acids: CASSPHGTSNEQFF. For the CDR3, the DNA is TGTGCCAGCAGTCCCCACGGGACATCGAATGAGCAGTTCTTC.